A single sample is the source of the 7 T cell receptor beta chains below, sequenced in a study of cytomegalovirus exposure and HLA in healthy donors. A multiplex PCR was run with 60 Vbeta primers and 13 Jbeta primers. Produced via immunoSEQ multiplex PCR; TCRdb's table is partial and in-frame only. Of 90,000 to 140,000 clones in the sample, more than 65% were seen once. Sequencing was performed on PBMCs. These receptor sequences come from a man aged 25 to 40 in good health and CMV-seronegative.

This clone has more than one count but fewer than ten. CDR3 in DNA: TGTGCCAGCAGTTTGACAGGGAACTATCAGCCCCAGCATTTT. It codes for CASSLTGNYQPQHF. J is TRBJ1-5 and V is TRBV6-5; 7 bases fit TRBD1. V lost 4 bases and J lost 5; bases outside the gene matches: 5. Germline-derived CDR1 and CDR2 are MNHEY and SVGAGI. The CDR3 consists of 14 residues.

The chain employs TRBV5-4 and TRBJ2-3; TRBD2 agrees at 7 bases. V lost 4 bases and J lost 0; bases outside the gene matches: 5. The germline gives CDR1 SGHNT, CDR2 YYREEE (reference sequence). The length of the CDR3 is 15 residues. As DNA, the CDR3 is TGTGCCAGCAGCCGCGGGGGTGAAAGCACAGATACGCAGTATTTT. It is translated as CASSRGGESTDTQYF.

The V and J genes are TRBV25-1 and TRBJ2-7, with TRBD2 identical over 7 bases. CDR3 size: 16 residues. J gave up 2 bases and V 6 bases, and 13 bases lay outside the gene matches. Germline-derived CDR1 and CDR2 are MGHDK and SYGVNS. CDR3 nucleotide sequence: TGTGCCAGCAGCCCCCTGGGGAGGGGTTCCCCCTACGAGCAGTACTTC. It translates to CASSPLGRGSPYEQYF.

The chain recombines TRBV30 with TRBJ1-1; weak D call: TRBD1 (6 bases). V was shortened by 0 bases and J by 5 bases, with 16 bases between the two germline ends. Germline CDR1 is GTSNPN and CDR2 is SVGIG (reference sequence). This CDR3 comprises 15 residues. CDR3 bases: TGTGCCTGGAGTGTACGGGGGGGCCCGGGGACTGAAGCTTTCTTT. Its translation is CAWSVRGGPGTEAFF.

The rearrangement uses TRBV6-4 and TRBJ2-1, with D uncertain. The germline V gene encodes CDR1 MRHNA and CDR2 SNTAGT. The CDR3 spans 15 residues. The V end was cut by 4 bases, the J end by 0 bases, with 10 bases between. CDR3 amino acids: CASSVSPNSYNEQFF. The CDR3 DNA is TGTGCCAGCAGTGTATCACCTAACTCCTACAATGAGCAGTTCTTC.

The genes are TRBV9 and TRBJ2-4; 10 bases fit TRBD2. Germline loops: CDR1 SGDLS, CDR2 YYNGEE. The CDR3 loop spans 15 amino acids. The V and J ends lost 1 base and 8 bases, in that order; junction bases with no gene match: 6. The CDR3 DNA follows: TGTGCCAGCAGCGTATCGGGGACTAGCGCCCACATTCAGTACTTC. This codes for CASSVSGTSAHIQYF. The full variable domain, completed using reference TRBV9 and TRBJ2-4, is DSGVTQTPKHLITATGQRVTLRCSPRSGDLSVYWYQQSLDQGLQFLIQYYNGEERAKGNILERFSAQQFPDLHSELNLSSLELGDSALYFCASSVSGTSAHIQYFGAGTRLSVL.

The rearrangement uses TRBV7-2 and TRBJ2-6; 8 nucleotides line up with TRBD1. The trim removed 6 bases at V and 2 bases at J, leaving 6 bases unmatched. This CDR3 is 16 amino acids long. CDR1 is SGHTA and CDR2 is FQGNSA in the germline V gene. The CDR3 DNA reads as TGTGCCAGCAGGTTTCCAGGGGGCGCTGGGGCCAACGTCCTGACTTTC. Protein: CASRFPGGAGANVLTF.